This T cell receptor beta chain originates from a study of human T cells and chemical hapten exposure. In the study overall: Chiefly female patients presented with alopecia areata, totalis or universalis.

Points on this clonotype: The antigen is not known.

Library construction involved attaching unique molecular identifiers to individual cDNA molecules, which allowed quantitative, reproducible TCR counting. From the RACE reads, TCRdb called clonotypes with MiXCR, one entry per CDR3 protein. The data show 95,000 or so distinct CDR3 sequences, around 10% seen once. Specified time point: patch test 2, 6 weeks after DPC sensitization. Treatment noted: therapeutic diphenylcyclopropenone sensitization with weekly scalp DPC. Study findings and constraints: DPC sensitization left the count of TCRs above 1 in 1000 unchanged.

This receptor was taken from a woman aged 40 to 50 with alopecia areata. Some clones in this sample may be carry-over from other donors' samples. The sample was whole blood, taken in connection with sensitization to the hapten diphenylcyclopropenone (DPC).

The CDR3 sequence is CASSMQGSGANVLTF. DNA of the CDR3: TGTGCCAGTAGTATGCAGGGCTCTGGGGCCAACGTCCTGACTTTC. This sequence joins TRBV19 and TRBJ2-6, with D possibly TRBD1 on 5 matching bases. This CDR3 is 15 amino acids long. Germline assignment: CDR1 LNHDA and CDR2 SQIVND (reference sequence). The V gene lost 3 bases and the J gene lost 0 bases, with 6 bases spanning the gap. The full variable domain, in which reference TRBV19 and TRBJ2-6 provide the parts outside the CDR3, is DGGITQSPKYLFRKEGQNVTLSCEQNLNHDAMYWYRQDPGQGLRLIYYSQIVNDFQKGDIAEGYSVSREKKESFPLTVTSAQKNPTAFYLCASSMQGSGANVLTFGAGSRLTVL.